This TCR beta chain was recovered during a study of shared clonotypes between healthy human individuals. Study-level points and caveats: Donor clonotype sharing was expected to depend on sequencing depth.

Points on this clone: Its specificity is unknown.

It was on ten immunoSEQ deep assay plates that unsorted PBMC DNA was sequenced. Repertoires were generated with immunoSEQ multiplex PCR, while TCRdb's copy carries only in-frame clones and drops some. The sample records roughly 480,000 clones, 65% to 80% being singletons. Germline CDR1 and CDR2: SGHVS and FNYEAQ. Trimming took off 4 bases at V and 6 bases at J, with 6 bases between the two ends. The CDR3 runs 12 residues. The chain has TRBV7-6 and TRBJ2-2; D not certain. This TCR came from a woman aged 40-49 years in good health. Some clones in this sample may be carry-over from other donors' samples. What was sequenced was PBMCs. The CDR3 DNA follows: TGTGCCAGCAGCTCGTTCTCCGGGGAGCTGTTTTTT. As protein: CASSSFSGELFF.